One TCR beta chain is described in this entry. Per germline, CDR1 GTSNPN and CDR2 SVGIG (reference sequence). The length of the CDR3 is 15 residues. The V gene lost 0 bases and the J gene lost 3 bases, with 14 bases spanning the gap. This entry is derived from a study of blood T cell repertoires in COVID-19. Study-level information: Acute-phase and convalescent COVID-19 samples originated in the United States, Italy and Spain. Nucleic acid was either cDNA or gDNA, and it came from T cells, B-cell-depleted T cells, or PBMCs.

In the original workflow: Estimation of nucleated cell counts relied on the amplification of reference gene primers. Data came from immunoSEQ multiplex PCR; TCRdb stores just in-frame clones and leaves some out. The V and J calls and clone size were taken over from that table, and D and trimming were inferred from the DNA. The sample shows about 100,000 clones, approximately 93% of them seen only once. Sequenced input: peripheral blood. The J gene is TRBJ1-1, the V gene TRBV30; weak D call: TRBD1 (6 bases). This clonotype was sampled from a man aged 55-75 years with acute or convalescent COVID-19. CDR3 nucleotides: TGTGCCTGGAGTGTAGCACTGGGGGCGTACACTGAAGCTTTCTTT. It codes for CAWSVALGAYTEAFF.